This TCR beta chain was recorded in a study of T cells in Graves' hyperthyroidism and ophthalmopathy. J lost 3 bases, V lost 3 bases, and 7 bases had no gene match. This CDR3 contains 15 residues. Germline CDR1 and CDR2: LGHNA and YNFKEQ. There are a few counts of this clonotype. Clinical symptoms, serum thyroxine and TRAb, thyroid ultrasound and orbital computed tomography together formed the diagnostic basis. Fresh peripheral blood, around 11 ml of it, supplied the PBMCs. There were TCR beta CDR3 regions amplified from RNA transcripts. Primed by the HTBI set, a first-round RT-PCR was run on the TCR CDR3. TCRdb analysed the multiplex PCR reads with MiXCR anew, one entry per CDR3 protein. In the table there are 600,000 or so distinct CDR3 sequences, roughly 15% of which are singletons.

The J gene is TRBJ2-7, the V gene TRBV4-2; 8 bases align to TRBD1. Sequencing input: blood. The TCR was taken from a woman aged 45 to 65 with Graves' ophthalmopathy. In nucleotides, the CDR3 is TGTGCCAGCAGCCACCAGACAGGGGATAGCTACGAGCAGTACTTC. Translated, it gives CASSHQTGDSYEQYF.